This entry lists 7 T cell receptor beta chains sequenced from one sample in a study of blood T cell repertoires in COVID-19. Clones were read by immunoSEQ multiplex PCR, and TCRdb kept only the in-frame ones, dropping some. Among fewer than 120,000 clones listed, about 79% were seen once. Sequencing was carried out using peripheral blood. The receptors shown here come from a woman of 80 years or more with active or convalescent COVID-19.

The J gene is TRBJ1-3, the V gene TRBV4-1, with TRBD1 as a possible D gene (6 bases). The germline V gene has CDR1 MGHRA and CDR2 YSYEKL. V shed 4 bases and J shed 0 bases, with 16 bases lying between them. The CDR3 sequence is 17 residues long. The CDR3 DNA reads TGCGCCAGCAGCCCTAGGACAGCCCGGGCCTCTGGAAACACCATATATTTT. Its protein is CASSPRTARASGNTIYF.

The rearrangement joins TRBV19 to TRBJ2-1, with 7 nucleotides matching TRBD2. Trimming removed 3 bases from V and 7 bases from J; junction bases left unmatched: 9. The germline gives CDR1 LNHDA, CDR2 SQIVND (reference sequence). This CDR3 is 15 amino acids long. The CDR3 region is CASSIGLAATNEQFF. As DNA, the CDR3 is TGTGCCAGTAGTATTGGCCTAGCGGCTACTAATGAGCAGTTCTTC.

This chain links TRBV6-5 with TRBJ2-6; D call uncertain. V lost 8 bases and J lost 10, with 18 bases in between. Per the germline V gene, CDR1 is MNHEY and CDR2 is SVGAGI. This CDR3 spans 14 amino acids. Here the CDR3 DNA reads TGTGCCAGCTTTGAATCACCTACACTAAACGTCCTGACTTTC. Protein sequence: CASFESPTLNVLTF.

The chain links TRBV18 to TRBJ2-1, with 11 bases aligning to TRBD1. Trimming took 4 bases from V and 6 from J; bases not matched to a gene: 5. The CDR3 has 15 amino acids. The germline V gene has CDR1 KGHSH and CDR2 LQKENI. CDR3 region: CASSQGTGGLNEQFF. CDR3 nucleotide sequence: TGTGCCAGCTCACAGGGGACAGGGGGACTCAATGAGCAGTTCTTC.

The chain couples TRBV6-2 or TRBV6-3 to TRBJ2-6; D call uncertain. The CDR3 has 17 amino acids. The germline gives CDR1 MNHEY, CDR2 SVGEGT. Trimming took off 0 bases at V and 2 bases at J, with 11 bases between the two ends. The CDR3: CASSYSYPRTGANVLTF. The DNA of the CDR3 is TGTGCCAGCAGTTACTCGTATCCCAGAACTGGGGCCAACGTCCTGACTTTC.

The V and J genes are TRBV6-5 and TRBJ2-5; TRBD2 aligns across 7 bases. Germline loops: CDR1 MNHEY, CDR2 SVGAGI. The CDR3 loop spans 13 amino acids. The ends lost 2 bases at V and 5 bases at J; junction bases unmatched: 2. The CDR3 bases are TGTGCCAGCAGTTACAGGCGGGAGGAGACCCAGTACTTC. Translated, it gives CASSYRREETQYF.

V is TRBV6-2 or TRBV6-3 and J is TRBJ1-5, with TRBD1 identical over 7 bases. Trimming took 4 bases from V and 2 from J; bases not matched to a gene: 8. Germline CDR1 MNHEY, CDR2 SVGEGT. CDR3 length equals 16 residues. For the CDR3, the DNA is TGTGCCAGCAGTTCGAGGGGGCGTAATGGCAATCAGCCCCAGCATTTT. Translated, it gives CASSSRGRNGNQPQHF.